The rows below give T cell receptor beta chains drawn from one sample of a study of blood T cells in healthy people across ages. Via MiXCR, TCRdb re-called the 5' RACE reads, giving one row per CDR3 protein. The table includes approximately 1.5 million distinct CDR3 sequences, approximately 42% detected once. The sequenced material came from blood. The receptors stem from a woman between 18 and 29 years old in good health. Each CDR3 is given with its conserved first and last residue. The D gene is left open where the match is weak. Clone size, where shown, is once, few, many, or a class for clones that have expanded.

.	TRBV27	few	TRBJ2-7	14	TGTGCCAGCAGTTTAGGGTCAGGGAGGTACGAGCAGTACTTC	CASSLGSGRYEQYF
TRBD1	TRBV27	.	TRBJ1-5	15	TGTGCCAGCAGAATATTTGGACAGGGGAATCAGCCCCAGCATTTT	CASRIFGQGNQPQHF
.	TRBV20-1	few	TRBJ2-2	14	TGCAGTGTCCAAGGGGGGGGGAACACCGGGGAGCTGTTTTTT	CSVQGGGNTGELFF
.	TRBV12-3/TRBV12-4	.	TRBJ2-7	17	TGTGCCAGCAGTTTTTCCTACGCCGCCATAGTTGCGAGCGAGCAGTACTTC	CASSFSYAAIVASEQYF
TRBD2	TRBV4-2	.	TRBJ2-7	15	TGTGCCAGCAGCCAAGAATCTAGCGGGTGGTACGAGCAGTACTTC	CASSQESSGWYEQYF
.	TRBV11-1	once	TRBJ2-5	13	TGTGCCAGCAGCCCCTATGACCCGGAGACCCAGTACTTC	CASSPYDPETQYF
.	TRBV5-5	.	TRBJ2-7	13	TGTGCCAGCAGCTTGCCGGTTTACTACGAGCAGTACTTC	CASSLPVYYEQYF
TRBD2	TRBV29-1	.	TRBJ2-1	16	TGCAGCGTCGAGAGACTAGCGGTGCGAACCTACAATGAGCAGTTCTTC	CSVERLAVRTYNEQFF
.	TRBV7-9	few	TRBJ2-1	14	TGTGCCAGCAGCTTAGGTTTCGTGGGCGGTGAGCAGTTCTTC	CASSLGFVGGEQFF
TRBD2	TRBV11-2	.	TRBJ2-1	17	TGTGCCAGCAGCTTAGACCATCTAGCGGGAGTGTACAATGAGCAGTTCTTC	CASSLDHLAGVYNEQFF
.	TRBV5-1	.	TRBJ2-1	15	TGCGCCAGCAGCTTGGGGGGAAAGGCCTACAATGAGCAGTTCTTC	CASSLGGKAYNEQFF
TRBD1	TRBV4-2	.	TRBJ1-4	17	TGTGCCAGCAGCCATGGAACAGGGGGCCGCCGGGATGAAAAACTGTTTTTT	CASSHGTGGRRDEKLFF
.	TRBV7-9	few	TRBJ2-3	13	TGTGCCAGCAGCTTAGTTGCCATAGATACGCAGTATTTT	CASSLVAIDTQYF
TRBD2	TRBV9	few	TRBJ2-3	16	TGTGCCAGCAGCGTAGAGGACGGGGGGGCGGCAGATACGCAGTATTTT	CASSVEDGGAADTQYF
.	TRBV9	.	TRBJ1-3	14	TGTGCCAGCAGCACATTACAGCCTGGAAACACCATATATTTT	CASSTLQPGNTIYF
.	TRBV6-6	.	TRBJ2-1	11	TGTGCCAGCAGTTACGTCTATGAGCAGTTCTTC	CASSYVYEQFF
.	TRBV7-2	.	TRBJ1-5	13	TGTGCCAGCAGCTTGGGCAGGGTTCACCCCCAGCATTTT	CASSLGRVHPQHF
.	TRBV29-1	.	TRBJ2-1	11	TGCAGCACAGACCGGGACAATGAGCAGTTCTTC	CSTDRDNEQFF
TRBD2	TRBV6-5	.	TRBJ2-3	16	TGTGCCAGCAGTTACTCGATTAGCGGGGACACAGATACGCAGTATTTT	CASSYSISGDTDTQYF
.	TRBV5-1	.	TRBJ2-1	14	TGCGCCAGCGCCACGCCCGACCGCTACAATGAGCAGTTCTTC	CASATPDRYNEQFF
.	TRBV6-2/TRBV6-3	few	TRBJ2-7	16	TGTGCCAGCAGCGACGGACGGGCTGCGGCCTCCTACGAGCAGTACTTC	CASSDGRAAASYEQYF
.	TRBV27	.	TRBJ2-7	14	TGTGCCAGCAGTTTCGAGGGGCCCACCTACGAGCAGTACTTC	CASSFEGPTYEQYF
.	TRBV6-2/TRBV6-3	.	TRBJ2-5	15	TGTGCCAGCAGTTCCAGAATGGGTGACTACAATGAGCAGTACTTC	CASSSRMGDYNEQYF
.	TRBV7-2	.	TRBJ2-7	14	TGTGCCAGCAGCTTAGCGCTCCAGAGCAATGAGCAGTACTTC	CASSLALQSNEQYF
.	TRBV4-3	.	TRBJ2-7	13	TGCGCCAGCAGCCATTCCGACGGATACGAGCAGTACTTC	CASSHSDGYEQYF
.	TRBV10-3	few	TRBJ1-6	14	TGTGCCATCAGAACGGACAGTCCTCGGGCACCCCTCCACTTT	CAIRTDSPRAPLHF
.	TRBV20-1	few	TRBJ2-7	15	TGCAGTGCTAGAGATTTAGCGACCTCCTACAATGAGCAGTACTTC	CSARDLATSYNEQYF
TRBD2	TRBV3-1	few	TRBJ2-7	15	TGTGCCAGCAGGGAGAAACTAGCGGGAGGTTACGAGCAGTACTTC	CASREKLAGGYEQYF
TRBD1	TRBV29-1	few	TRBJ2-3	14	TGCAGCGTGACCCGGGACAGGAACACAGATACGCAGTATTTT	CSVTRDRNTDTQYF
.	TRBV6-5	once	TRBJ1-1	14	TGTGCCAGCAGTTACGAGGGACAGAACACTGAAGCTTTCTTT	CASSYEGQNTEAFF
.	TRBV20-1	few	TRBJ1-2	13	TGCAGTGCTAGAGTTAGGGCTTTTGGTGGCTACACCTTC	CSARVRAFGGYTF
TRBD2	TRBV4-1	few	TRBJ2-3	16	TGCGCCAGCAGCCGCAAACTAGCGACAAGCACAGATACGCAGTATTTT	CASSRKLATSTDTQYF
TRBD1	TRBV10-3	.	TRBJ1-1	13	TGTGCCATCAGTGACTGGGACAGCACTGAAGCTTTCTTT	CAISDWDSTEAFF